These 8 T cell receptor beta chains were sequenced from one sample in a study of cytomegalovirus exposure and HLA in healthy donors. 60 Vbeta and 13 Jbeta primers were used in PCR. This table comes from immunoSEQ multiplex PCR, and its TCRdb copy is limited to in-frame clones, with some not included. The sample carries around 150,000 clones, roughly 9.4% recorded once. Specimen: PBMCs. Receptor source: a male donor in good health and CMV-seronegative.

The chain is built from TRBV28 and TRBJ2-7; possible D gene TRBD2, 6 bases. The CDR3 contains 13 residues. V lost 11 bases and J 0 bases, leaving 14 bases between the germline ends. Germline CDR1 reads MDHEN; CDR2 reads SYDVKM. CDR3 region: CALGGHSSYEQYF. CDR3 sequence (DNA): TGTGCCTTGGGGGGTCATAGCTCCTACGAGCAGTACTTC.

This clone was observed a handful of times. This chain uses TRBV5-5 with TRBJ1-2; D gene uncertain. Trimming removed 0 bases at V and 5 bases at J, with 8 bases between. Germline V gene lookup returns CDR1 SGHKS and CDR2 YYEKEE (reference sequence). The CDR3 has 13 amino acids. This CDR3 is CASSLEADYGYTF. The CDR3 DNA reads TGTGCCAGCAGCTTGGAGGCGGATTATGGCTACACCTTC.

The rearrangement links TRBV15 to TRBJ2-7; 8 bases are a match to TRBD1. This CDR3 region has 16 residues. Germline loops: CDR1 LNHNV, CDR2 YYDKDF (reference sequence). V was pared by 3 bases and J by 9 bases, with 16 bases of the junction left unmatched. DNA for the CDR3: TGTGCCACCAGCAGTGATTGGACAGGGAGACTCCTTATGCAGTACTTC. Amino acid sequence: CATSSDWTGRLLMQYF.

This clone has just a few counts. This chain connects TRBV6-1 to TRBJ2-7; D is ambiguous. The length of the CDR3 is 12 residues. Germline lookup yields CDR1 MNHNS and CDR2 SASEGT. The V end was cut by 4 bases, the J end by 5 bases, with 9 bases between. The CDR3 loop reads CASSGLGNEQYF. Written as DNA, the CDR3 is TGTGCCAGCAGTGGCCTAGGAAACGAGCAGTACTTC.

The chain links TRBV27 to TRBJ2-1; 9 nucleotides align to TRBD1. There are 12 residues in the CDR3. Germline lookup yields CDR1 MNHEY and CDR2 SMNVEV (reference sequence). Germline trimming cut 4 bases from V and 12 bases from J; bases unmatched to any gene: 4. The CDR3 loop is CASSYRTGVQFF. The CDR3 region has the DNA TGTGCCAGCAGTTATCGGACAGGGGTGCAGTTCTTC.

The chain has TRBV7-2 and TRBJ1-1; TRBD1 matches 11 bases. The CDR3 consists of 18 residues. Looked up from germline, CDR1 is SGHTA and CDR2 is FQGNSA. With 3 bases clipped from V and 4 bases from J, the junction kept 13 bases outside the gene matches. The CDR3, as DNA: TGTGCCAGCAGCTTTCTGGTGTGGGGACAGGGGGTAGGCACTGAAGCTTTCTTT. As protein: CASSFLVWGQGVGTEAFF. The full variable domain, in which reference TRBV7-2 and TRBJ1-1 provide the parts outside the CDR3, is GAGVSQSPSNKVTEKGKDVELRCDPISGHTALYWYRQSLGQGLEFLIYFQGNSAPDKSGLPSDRFSAERTGGSVSTLTIQRTQQEDSAVYLCASSFLVWGQGVGTEAFFGQGTRLTVV.

This clone has just a few counts. V is TRBV11-3 and J is TRBJ2-1; 12 bases align to TRBD2. The CDR3 is 17 residues long. V gave up 4 bases and J gave up 5 bases; unmatched junction bases: 9. Germline CDR1 is SGHNT and CDR2 is YENEEA. In DNA form, the CDR3 reads TGTGCCAGCAGCTGGGTGACTAGCGGGAGTTCCCACAATGAGCAGTTCTTC. This gives the protein CASSWVTSGSSHNEQFF. Combining the CDR3 with reference TRBV11-3 and TRBJ2-1 gives the whole variable domain EAGVVQSPRYKIIEKKQPVAFWCNPISGHNTLYWYLQNLGQGPELLIRYENEEAVDDSQLPKDRFSAERLKGVDSTLKIQPAELGDSAVYLCASSWVTSGSSHNEQFFGPGTRLTVL.

V usage is TRBV29-1 and J usage is TRBJ2-3; D unclear. V was cut by 6 bases and J by 1 base, with 14 bases left in between. CDR1 is SQVTM, CDR2 ANQGSEA, per germline. CDR3 length: 14 amino acids. The CDR3 sequence: CSVTTVLGTDTQYF. The CDR3 DNA reads TGCAGCGTCACCACCGTATTAGGCACAGATACGCAGTATTTT.